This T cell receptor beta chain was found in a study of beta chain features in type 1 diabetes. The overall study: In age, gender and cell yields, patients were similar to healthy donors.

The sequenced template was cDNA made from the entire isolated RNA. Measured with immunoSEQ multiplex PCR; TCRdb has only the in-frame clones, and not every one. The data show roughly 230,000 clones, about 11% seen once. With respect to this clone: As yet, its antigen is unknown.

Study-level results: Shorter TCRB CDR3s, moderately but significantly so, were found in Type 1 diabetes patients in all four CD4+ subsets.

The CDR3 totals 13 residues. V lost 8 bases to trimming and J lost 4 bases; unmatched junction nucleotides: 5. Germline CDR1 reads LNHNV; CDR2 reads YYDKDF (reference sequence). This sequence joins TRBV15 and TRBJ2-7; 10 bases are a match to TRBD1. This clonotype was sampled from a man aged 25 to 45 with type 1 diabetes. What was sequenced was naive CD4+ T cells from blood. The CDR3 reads CATSRQGAYEQYF. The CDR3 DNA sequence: TGTGCCACCTCCAGACAGGGGGCATACGAGCAGTACTTC.